The 20 T cell receptor beta chains below come from one sample, sequenced in a study of lung T cells in sarcoidosis with Löfgren's syndrome. TCRdb ran MiXCR on the reads and lists one entry per CDR3 protein. The sample has approximately 19,000 distinct CDR3 sequences, about 22% seen once; the top ten hold less than 5%. The sample was CD4+ T cells from PBMCs. The source of these receptors is a human donor with sarcoidosis (Löfgren's syndrome or another form), or a control subject (not recorded which).

The CDR3 loop reads CASGYLSGGADEQYF. The CDR3 region has the DNA TGTGCCAGCGGTTATCTTAGCGGGGGGGCCGACGAGCAGTACTTC. This chain links TRBV28 with TRBJ2-7; 11 bases line up with TRBD2. The germline V gene encodes CDR1 MDHEN and CDR2 SYDVKM. The V gene end was trimmed by 8 bases and the J gene end by 5 bases; junction bases not matched to a gene: 11. The CDR3 spans 15 residues.

To note about this clonotype: This clone may be a read error of a much larger clone one base away. This chain connects TRBV24-1 to TRBJ1-5; D gene uncertain. The germline V gene encodes CDR1 KGHDR and CDR2 SFDVKD. The length of the CDR3 is 13 residues. CDR3 DNA sequence: TGTGCCGCCAGTGATCGCCAGAATCAGCCCCAGCATTTT. As protein: CAASDRQNQPQHF.

This clonotype was seen repeatedly, ten times or more. V gene TRBV7-2 combines with J gene TRBJ2-5, with TRBD2 matching 8 bases. J gave up 1 base and V 1 base, and 5 bases lay outside the gene matches. Per germline, CDR1 SGHTA and CDR2 FQGNSA. The CDR3 extends over 16 amino acids. The CDR3 here is CASSLVAGGPQETQYF. In nucleotides, the CDR3 is TGTGCCAGCAGCTTAGTTGCGGGAGGCCCCCAAGAGACCCAGTACTTC.

Remarks on this clonotype: This sequence may be a read error, since a much larger clone differs from it by one base. The genes are TRBV5-8 and TRBJ2-7; D is unclear. Per germline, CDR1 SGHTS and CDR2 YDEGEE. This CDR3 is 12 amino acids long. CDR3 in amino acids: CSSSQGPYEQYF. The CDR3, as DNA: TGTTCCAGCAGCCAAGGACCCTACGAGCAGTACTTC.

By sample fraction, this clonotype is medium-sized (0.01 to 0.1%). The chain is built from TRBV24-1 and TRBJ1-2; 8 bases agree with TRBD1. Germline CDR1 and CDR2: KGHDR and SFDVKD. After removal of 4 bases from V and 4 bases from J, the junction contained 1 base not matched to a gene. The CDR3 consists of 13 residues. The CDR3 nucleotides are TGTGCCACCAGTGAAACAGGGGGCTATGGCTACACCTTC. It encodes CATSETGGYGYTF.

Note on this clonotype: A read error is possible here, since a much larger clone lies one base away. The genes are TRBV4-1 and TRBJ1-5; D perhaps matches TRBD1 (5 bases). The germline V gene has CDR1 MGHRA and CDR2 YSYEKL. There are 15 residues in the CDR3. Written as DNA, the CDR3 is TGCGCCAGCAGCCAAGAGATCAGGGATGGGCAGCGCCAGCATTTT. Translating it yields CASSQEIRDGQRQHF.

Points on this clonotype: A much larger clone sits a single nucleotide away, making a read error possible. CDR3 protein: CASSPPRGDDSPLHF. CDR3 coding DNA: TGTGCCAGCAGCCCCCCCAGGGGCGATGATTCACCCCTCCACTTT. The rearrangement links TRBV2 to TRBJ1-6; weak D call: TRBD1 (6 bases). With 6 bases removed from V and 8 bases from J, the gap between germline ends came to 17 bases. The CDR3 consists of 15 residues. Germline loops: CDR1 SNHLY, CDR2 FYNNEI.

This clonotype was detected ten times or more. J is TRBJ2-3 and V is TRBV7-2, with 8 bases aligning to TRBD1. Germline assignment: CDR1 SGHTA and CDR2 FQGNSA. Unmatched junction bases numbered 4, after V lost 6 bases and J lost 2 bases. This CDR3 is 14 amino acids long. The CDR3 loop reads CASRRTGHTDTQYF. CDR3 bases: TGTGCCAGCAGACGGACAGGGCACACAGATACGCAGTATTTT.

V usage is TRBV5-1 and J usage is TRBJ2-3; 8 positions match TRBD1. V shed 2 bases, J shed 2 bases, and the junction held 4 bases outside the gene matches. The CDR3 is 15 amino acids. Per germline, CDR1 SGHRS and CDR2 YFSETQ. In DNA form, the CDR3 reads TGCGCCAGCAGCTTAAGGACAGGGTCCACAGATACGCAGTATTTT. Translation: CASSLRTGSTDTQYF.

This clonotype appeared a few times. The rearrangement joins TRBV12-3 or TRBV12-4 to TRBJ2-5, with TRBD1 as a possible D gene (6 bases). Deletions cut 0 bases from V and 2 bases from J, with 16 bases between. The CDR3 totals 17 residues. The CDR3 nucleotides are TGTGCCAGCAGTTTAGCGCAACTCGGGACAAATCAAGAGACCCAGTACTTC. This encodes CASSLAQLGTNQETQYF.

By sample share, this clonotype is medium-sized. The chain carries TRBV6-2 or TRBV6-3 and TRBJ2-7; tentative D call: TRBD1 (6 bases). The V and J ends lost 2 bases and 4 bases respectively, with 15 bases between them. The CDR3 spans 15 residues. CDR1 is MNHEY and CDR2 is SVGEGT in the germline V gene. CDR3 coding DNA: TGTGCCAGCAGTTACGAGGACAGTCTCCTTTACGAGCAGTACTTC. Its translation: CASSYEDSLLYEQYF.

This chain connects TRBV12-5 to TRBJ1-4; tentatively, D is TRBD1 (5 bases). Trimming took off 10 bases at V and 5 bases at J, with 11 bases between the two ends. CDR1 and CDR2 (germline): LGHNT, FRNRAP. The CDR3 extends over 12 amino acids. DNA of the CDR3: TGTGCTAACCGGGGACTAAATGAAAAACTGTTTTTT. This sequence encodes CANRGLNEKLFF.

The chain joins TRBV6-2 or TRBV6-3 to TRBJ2-3; D ambiguous. The CDR3 loop spans 14 amino acids. From germline, CDR1 is MNHEY and CDR2 SVGEGT. Trimming took off 8 bases at V and 4 bases at J, with 16 bases between the two ends. The CDR3 coding sequence is TGTGCCAGCGCACTAACATCCTCCCCAGATACGCAGTATTTT. It specifies CASALTSSPDTQYF.

This clonotype showed up many times. The chain uses TRBV19 and TRBJ2-7; 10 bases fit TRBD2. Losses at the gene ends were 4 bases for V and 7 bases for J; bases not matched to a gene: 7. There are 14 residues in the CDR3. Germline V gene data show CDR1 as LNHDA and CDR2 as SQIVND (reference sequence). The CDR3 sequence is CASSTVAGGGEQYF. For the CDR3, the DNA is TGTGCCAGTAGTACCGTAGCGGGAGGTGGTGAGCAGTACTTC.

As regards this clonotype: This may stem from a read error, because a much larger clone lies one nucleotide away. The J gene is TRBJ1-2, the V gene TRBV7-9; tentatively, D is TRBD1 (5 bases). With 7 bases removed from V and 7 bases from J, the gap between germline ends came to 16 bases. The germline V gene encodes CDR1 SEHNR and CDR2 FQNEAQ (reference sequence). This CDR3 region has 13 residues. The CDR3 DNA is TGTGCCAGCATCTTTGGGGACGGAGCTGGCTACACCTTC. Protein sequence: CASIFGDGAGYTF.

To note about this clonotype: One end of the junction varies from germline; a read error may be responsible. The chain joins TRBV7-2 to TRBJ2-2; 10 nucleotides match TRBD1. The CDR3 has 16 residues. Germline CDR1 is SGHTA and CDR2 is FQGNSA. CDR3: CASSPHRDRGHRGAVF. The CDR3 coding sequence is TGTGCCAGCAGCCCACACCGGGACAGGGGACACCGGGGAGCTGTTTTT.

As to this clonotype: A much larger clone differs from this one at a single base, so this may be a read error. This chain uses TRBV12-3 or TRBV12-4 with TRBJ2-2; maybe TRBD2 (5 bases). CDR3 size: 15 residues. Deletions cut 3 bases from V and 4 bases from J, with 12 bases between. In DNA, the CDR3 is TGTGCCAGCAGTTTCCTAGTCGCGGGCACCGGGGAGCTGTTTTTT. Protein sequence: CASSFLVAGTGELFF.

This clonotype was found many times. The chain couples TRBV4-2 to TRBJ2-3; 10 nucleotides line up with TRBD2. This CDR3 comprises 15 residues. Germline-derived CDR1 and CDR2 are LGHNA and YNFKEQ. The junction had 12 bases not matched to a gene; V was cut back by 10 bases and J by 5 bases. CDR3 loop: CAIHPRVAGGDTQYF. Written as DNA, the CDR3 is TGTGCCATCCACCCCAGGGTAGCGGGAGGAGATACGCAGTATTTT.

This clonotype has ten or more counts. The rearrangement links TRBV20-1 to TRBJ1-4; D ambiguous. Trimming pared 2 bases from V and 8 bases from J, leaving 9 bases between. The CDR3 spans 12 residues. CDR1 DFQATT and CDR2 SNEGSKA come from the germline V gene (reference sequence). DNA of the CDR3: TGCAGTGCTAGAAAGGGAGGAGAAAAACTGTTTTTT. Its translation is CSARKGGEKLFF.

Many counts were recorded for this clonotype. The V call is TRBV5-4, the J call TRBJ2-3; no clear D gene. This CDR3 is 13 amino acids long. Germline-derived CDR1 and CDR2 are SGHNT and YYREEE (reference sequence). Between the trimmed V and J ends, which lost 0 bases and 9 bases, there was a span of 11 bases. The CDR3, as DNA: TGTGCCAGCAGCTTGGAAGGACCACGAACGCAGTATTTT. Translation: CASSLEGPRTQYF.